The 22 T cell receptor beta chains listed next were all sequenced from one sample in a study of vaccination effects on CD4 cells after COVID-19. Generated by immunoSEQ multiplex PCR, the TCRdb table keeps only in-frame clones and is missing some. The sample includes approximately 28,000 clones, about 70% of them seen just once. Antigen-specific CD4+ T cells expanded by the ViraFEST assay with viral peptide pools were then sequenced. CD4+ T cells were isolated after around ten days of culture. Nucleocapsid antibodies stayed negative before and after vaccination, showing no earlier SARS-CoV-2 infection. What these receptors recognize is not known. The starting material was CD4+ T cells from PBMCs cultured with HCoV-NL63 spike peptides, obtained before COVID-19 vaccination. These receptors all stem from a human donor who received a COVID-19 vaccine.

As DNA, the CDR3 is TGTGCCAGCAGTTACACCCCAGGGTCGGCGCAGTATTTT. This codes for CASSYTPGSAQYF. The chain carries TRBV6-5 and TRBJ2-3; possibly TRBD1 for D (5 bases). The V and J ends lost 2 bases and 10 bases respectively, with 13 bases between them. Germline CDR1 reads MNHEY; CDR2 reads SVGAGI. The CDR3 consists of 13 residues.

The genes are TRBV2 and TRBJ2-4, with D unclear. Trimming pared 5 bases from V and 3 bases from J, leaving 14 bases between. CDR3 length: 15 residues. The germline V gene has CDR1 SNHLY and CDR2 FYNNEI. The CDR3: CASSPIGSVKNIQYF. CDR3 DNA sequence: TGTGCCAGCAGTCCGATTGGTTCGGTCAAAAACATTCAGTACTTC.

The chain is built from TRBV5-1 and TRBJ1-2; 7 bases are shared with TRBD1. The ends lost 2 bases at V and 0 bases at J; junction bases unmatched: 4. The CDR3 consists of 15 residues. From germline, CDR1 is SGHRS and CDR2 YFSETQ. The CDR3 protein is CASSFETGTNYGYTF. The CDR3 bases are TGCGCCAGCAGCTTCGAGACAGGGACTAACTATGGCTACACCTTC.

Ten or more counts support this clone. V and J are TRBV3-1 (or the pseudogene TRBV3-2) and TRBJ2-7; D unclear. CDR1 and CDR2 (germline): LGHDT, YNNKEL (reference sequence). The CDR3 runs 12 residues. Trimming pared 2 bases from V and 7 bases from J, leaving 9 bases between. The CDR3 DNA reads TGTGCCAGCAGCCAACTCGGTTGGGAGCAGTACTTC. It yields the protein CASSQLGWEQYF.

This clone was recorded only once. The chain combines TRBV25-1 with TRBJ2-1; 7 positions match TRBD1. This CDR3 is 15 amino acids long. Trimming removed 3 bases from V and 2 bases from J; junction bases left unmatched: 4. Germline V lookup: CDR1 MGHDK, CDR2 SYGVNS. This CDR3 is CASSESGTAYNEQFF. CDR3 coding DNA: TGTGCCAGCAGTGAGTCCGGGACAGCCTACAATGAGCAGTTCTTC.

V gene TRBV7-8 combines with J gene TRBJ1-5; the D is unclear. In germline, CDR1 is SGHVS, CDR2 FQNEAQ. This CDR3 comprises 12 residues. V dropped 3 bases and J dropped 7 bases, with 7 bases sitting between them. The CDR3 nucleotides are TGTGCCAGCAGCTTCTTGGGGCAGCCCCAGCATTTT. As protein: CASSFLGQPQHF.

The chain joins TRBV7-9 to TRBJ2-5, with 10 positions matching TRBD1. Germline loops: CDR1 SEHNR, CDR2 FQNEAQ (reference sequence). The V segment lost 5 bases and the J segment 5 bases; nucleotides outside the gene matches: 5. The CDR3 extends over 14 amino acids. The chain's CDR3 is CASSPPGQGETQYF. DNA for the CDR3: TGTGCCAGCAGCCCACCGGGACAGGGGGAGACCCAGTACTTC.

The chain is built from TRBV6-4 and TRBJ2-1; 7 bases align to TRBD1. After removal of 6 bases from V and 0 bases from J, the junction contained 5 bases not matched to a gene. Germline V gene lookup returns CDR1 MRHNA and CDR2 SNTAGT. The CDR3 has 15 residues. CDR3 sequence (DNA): TGTGCCAGCAGCAAGGGACAGAGCTCCTACAATGAGCAGTTCTTC. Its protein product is CASSKGQSSYNEQFF.

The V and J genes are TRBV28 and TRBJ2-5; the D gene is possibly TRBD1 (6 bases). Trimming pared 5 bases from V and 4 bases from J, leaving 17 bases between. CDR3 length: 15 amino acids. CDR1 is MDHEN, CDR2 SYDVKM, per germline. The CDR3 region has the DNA TGTGCCAGCAGTGCCCGTGGCAGGGGAACAGAGACCCAGTACTTC. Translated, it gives CASSARGRGTETQYF.

CDR3 DNA sequence: TGTGCCAGCAGCCTTGACATATCCGGCTACACCTTC. Amino acid sequence: CASSLDISGYTF. V gene TRBV7-9 combines with J gene TRBJ1-2; D is unclear. Between the trimmed V and J ends, which lost 5 bases and 8 bases, there was a span of 12 bases. The CDR3 extends over 12 amino acids. Germline assignment: CDR1 SEHNR and CDR2 FQNEAQ (reference sequence).

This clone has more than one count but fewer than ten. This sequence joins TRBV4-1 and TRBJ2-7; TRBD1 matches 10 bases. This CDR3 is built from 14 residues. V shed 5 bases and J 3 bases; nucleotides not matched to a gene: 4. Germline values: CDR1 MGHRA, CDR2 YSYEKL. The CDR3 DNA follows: TGCGCCAGCAGCTACAGGACAGGGGGCTACGAGCAGTACTTC. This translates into CASSYRTGGYEQYF.

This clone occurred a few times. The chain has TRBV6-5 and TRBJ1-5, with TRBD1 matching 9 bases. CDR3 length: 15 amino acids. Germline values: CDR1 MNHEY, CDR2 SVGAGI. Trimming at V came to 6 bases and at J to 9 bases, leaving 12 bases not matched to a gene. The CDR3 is CASSKGGDRALPQHF. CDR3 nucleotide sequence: TGTGCCAGCAGCAAAGGTGGGGACAGGGCTTTGCCCCAGCATTTT.

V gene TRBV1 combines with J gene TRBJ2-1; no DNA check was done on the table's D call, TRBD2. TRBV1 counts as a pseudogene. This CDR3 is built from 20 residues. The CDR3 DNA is TGCACCAGCAGCCACTTTGAGAAGACTAGCGGGTTTGGCCGTTACAATGAGCAGTTCTTC. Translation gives CTSSHFEKTSGFGRYNEQFF.

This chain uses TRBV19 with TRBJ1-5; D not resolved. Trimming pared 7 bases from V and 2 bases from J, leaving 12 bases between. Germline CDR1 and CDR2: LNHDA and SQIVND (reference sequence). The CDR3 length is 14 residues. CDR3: CASKDGERNQPQHF. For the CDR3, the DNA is TGTGCCAGTAAGGACGGGGAGCGCAATCAGCCCCAGCATTTT.

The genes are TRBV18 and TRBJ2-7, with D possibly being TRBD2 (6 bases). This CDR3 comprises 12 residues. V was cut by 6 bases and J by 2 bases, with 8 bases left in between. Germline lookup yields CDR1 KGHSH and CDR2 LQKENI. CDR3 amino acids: CASSEGTYEQYF. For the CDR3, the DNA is TGTGCCAGCTCGGAGGGTACCTACGAGCAGTACTTC.

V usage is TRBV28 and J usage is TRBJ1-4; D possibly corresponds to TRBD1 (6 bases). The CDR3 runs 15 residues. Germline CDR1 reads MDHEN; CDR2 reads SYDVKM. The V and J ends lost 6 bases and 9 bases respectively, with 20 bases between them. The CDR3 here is CASSRPAGEAKKLFF. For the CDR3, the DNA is TGTGCCAGCAGCCGGCCCGCAGGGGAGGCGAAAAAACTGTTTTTT.

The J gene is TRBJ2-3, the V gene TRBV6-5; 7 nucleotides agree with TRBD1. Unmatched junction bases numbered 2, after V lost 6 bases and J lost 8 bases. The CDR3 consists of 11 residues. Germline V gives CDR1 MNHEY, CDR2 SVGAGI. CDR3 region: CASRRQGTQYF. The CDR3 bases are TGTGCCAGCAGAAGACAGGGTACGCAGTATTTT.

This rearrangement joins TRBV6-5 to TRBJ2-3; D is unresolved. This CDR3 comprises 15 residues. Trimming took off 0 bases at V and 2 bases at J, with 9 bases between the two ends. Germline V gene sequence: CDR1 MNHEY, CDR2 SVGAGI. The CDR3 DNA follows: TGTGCCAGCAGTTACTCGTCGCCCCTCACAGATACGCAGTATTTT. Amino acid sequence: CASSYSSPLTDTQYF.

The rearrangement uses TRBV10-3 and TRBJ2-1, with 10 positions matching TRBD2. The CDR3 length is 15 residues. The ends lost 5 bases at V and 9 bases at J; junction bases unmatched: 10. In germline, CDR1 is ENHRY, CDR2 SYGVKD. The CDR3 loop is CAISPSAGGPSEQFF. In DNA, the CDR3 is TGTGCCATCAGTCCTTCAGCGGGGGGGCCGAGTGAGCAGTTCTTC.

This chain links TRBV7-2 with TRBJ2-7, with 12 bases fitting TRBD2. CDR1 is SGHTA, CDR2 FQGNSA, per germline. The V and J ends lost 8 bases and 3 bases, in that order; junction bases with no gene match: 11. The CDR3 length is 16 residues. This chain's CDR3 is CASGLTSGGPDYEQYF. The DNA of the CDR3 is TGTGCCAGCGGACTCACTAGCGGGGGGCCCGACTACGAGCAGTACTTC.

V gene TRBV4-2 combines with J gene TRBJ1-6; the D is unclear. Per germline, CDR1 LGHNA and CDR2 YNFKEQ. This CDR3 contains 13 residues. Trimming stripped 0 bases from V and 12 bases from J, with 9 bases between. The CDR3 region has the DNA TGTGCCAGCAGCCAAGATCGGCGCCGACCCCTCCACTTT. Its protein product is CASSQDRRRPLHF.

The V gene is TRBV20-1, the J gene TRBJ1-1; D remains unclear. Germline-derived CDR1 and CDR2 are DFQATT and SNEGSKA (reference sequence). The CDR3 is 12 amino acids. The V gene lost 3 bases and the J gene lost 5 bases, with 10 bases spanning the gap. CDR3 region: CSASSHVTEAFF. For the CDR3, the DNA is TGCAGTGCTAGTTCTCACGTAACTGAAGCTTTCTTT.